Presented here are 13 T cell receptor beta chains from one specimen sequenced in a study of blood T cell repertoires in COVID-19. Here immunoSEQ multiplex PCR was the method, and the copy in TCRdb shows in-frame clones only, minus some. The data show approximately 300,000 clones, with roughly 90% seen just once and approximately 18% held by the top ten. Sequencing was done on a sample of PBMCs or T cells enriched from blood (not recorded which). The receptors come from a woman aged 25 to 39 who had recovered from COVID-19.

This chain connects TRBV18 to TRBJ2-5; D is unclear. From germline, CDR1 is KGHSH and CDR2 LQKENI. Trimming took off 3 bases at V and 7 bases at J, with 9 bases between the two ends. This CDR3 is 12 amino acids long. This CDR3 reads CASSPPDWTQYF. CDR3 sequence (DNA): TGTGCCAGCTCACCTCCAGACTGGACCCAGTACTTC.

The chain joins TRBV30 to TRBJ2-7; perhaps TRBD2 as D (5 bases). Trimming stripped 4 bases from V and 0 bases from J, with 13 bases between. This CDR3 comprises 14 residues. In germline, CDR1 is GTSNPN, CDR2 SVGIG (reference sequence). CDR3 in amino acids: CAWIRTAASYEQYF. The DNA for the CDR3 is TGTGCCTGGATAAGGACTGCTGCCTCCTACGAGCAGTACTTC.

This chain joins TRBV5-6 and TRBJ1-3, with 7 bases that match TRBD1. The CDR3 consists of 12 residues. CDR1 and CDR2 from the germline V gene are SGHDT and YYEEEE. V lost 3 bases to trimming and J lost 14 bases; unmatched junction nucleotides: 8. The CDR3 spells CASSSTGAPVYF. The DNA of the CDR3 is TGTGCCAGCAGCTCTACAGGGGCCCCGGTATATTTT.

The chain carries TRBV19 and TRBJ1-5; possibly TRBD1 for D (6 bases). Germline values: CDR1 LNHDA, CDR2 SQIVND (reference sequence). Deletions cut 8 bases from V and 4 bases from J, with 12 bases between. This CDR3 contains 13 residues. The CDR3 spells CASGADRNQPQHF. The CDR3 nucleotides read TGTGCCAGTGGGGCGGACAGAAATCAGCCCCAGCATTTT.

CDR3 nucleotides: TGTGCCAGTAGTATTTTCCAGGGGGCGGCCTACGAGCAGTACTTC. It yields the protein CASSIFQGAAYEQYF. The rearrangement uses TRBV19 and TRBJ2-7; the match to TRBD1 covers 8 bases. Germline values: CDR1 LNHDA, CDR2 SQIVND (reference sequence). The V gene end was trimmed by 3 bases and the J gene end by 2 bases; junction bases not matched to a gene: 6. This CDR3 is 15 amino acids long.

V is TRBV19 and J is TRBJ1-1; D remains unclear. The CDR3 has 14 amino acids. Per germline, CDR1 LNHDA and CDR2 SQIVND (reference sequence). The V end lost 3 bases, the J end lost 4 bases, and 12 bases lay between the germline ends. This CDR3 is CASSMSLWSTEAFF. The CDR3 DNA sequence: TGTGCCAGTAGTATGAGTCTGTGGAGCACTGAAGCTTTCTTT.

This clone was counted a single time. The chain links TRBV5-6 to TRBJ1-6; no definite D call. This CDR3 spans 13 amino acids. V gave up 6 bases and J gave up 9 bases, with 13 bases separating them. Germline V gives CDR1 SGHDT, CDR2 YYEEEE. The CDR3 loop reads CASTGSGSSPLHF. DNA of the CDR3: TGTGCCAGCACCGGGTCCGGATCTTCACCCCTCCACTTT.

V gene TRBV3-1 (or the pseudogene TRBV3-2) combines with J gene TRBJ2-7, with 7 nucleotides matching TRBD1. J gave up 7 bases and V 2 bases, and 5 bases lay outside the gene matches. The CDR3 length is 13 residues. Germline V gene sequence: CDR1 LGHDT, CDR2 YNNKEL (reference sequence). The CDR3 nucleotides read TGTGCCAGCAGCCAAAAGGGGGCGGTTGAGCAGTACTTC. Amino acids: CASSQKGAVEQYF.

The chain couples TRBV15 to TRBJ1-1; D unclear. CDR3 size: 14 residues. Trimming removed 4 bases at V and 1 base at J, with 10 bases between. The germline V gene has CDR1 LNHNV and CDR2 YYDKDF (reference sequence). The CDR3 loop reads CATSIGRQNTEAFF. Written as DNA, the CDR3 is TGTGCCACCAGCATTGGCAGGCAGAACACTGAAGCTTTCTTT. Full variable domain (outside the CDR3, taken from reference TRBV15 and TRBJ1-1): DAMVIQNPRYQVTQFGKPVTLSCSQTLNHNVMYWYQQKSSQAPKLLFHYYDKDFNNEADTPDNFQSRRPNTSFCFLDIRSPGLGDTAMYLCATSIGRQNTEAFFGQGTRLTVV.

V gene TRBV3-1 (or the pseudogene TRBV3-2) combines with J gene TRBJ2-7; 7 bases match TRBD1. V lost 6 bases, J lost 3 bases, and 2 bases stayed unmatched. In germline, CDR1 is LGHDT, CDR2 YNNKEL (reference sequence). CDR3 length equals 12 residues. CDR3 in amino acids: CASSGTDYEQYF. In nucleotides, the CDR3 is TGTGCCAGCAGTGGGACAGACTACGAGCAGTACTTC.

In this sample, this clone turned up a few times. The same CDR3 arises from other DNA sequences in this sample as well. The chain couples TRBV5-1 to TRBJ2-7, with 11 bases that match TRBD1. The CDR3 runs 14 residues. Germline trimming cut 4 bases from V and 4 bases from J; bases unmatched to any gene: 4. Germline V gives CDR1 SGHRS, CDR2 YFSETQ. The CDR3 loop is CASSAGQGVYEQYF. The DNA for the CDR3 is TGCGCCAGCAGCGCGGGACAGGGGGTTTACGAGCAGTACTTC.

V and J are TRBV18 and TRBJ2-7; tentatively, D is TRBD2 (5 bases). The CDR3 contains 14 residues. V was shortened by 3 bases and J by 2 bases, with 11 bases between the two germline ends. The germline V gene encodes CDR1 KGHSH and CDR2 LQKENI. The CDR3 DNA follows: TGTGCCAGCTCACCCGCGGGTCTCACCTACGAGCAGTACTTC. Amino acids: CASSPAGLTYEQYF.

This clone occurred a few times. J is TRBJ2-7 and V is TRBV7-2, with 8 bases lining up with TRBD1. Germline V gene lookup returns CDR1 SGHTA and CDR2 FQGNSA. This CDR3 is built from 14 residues. J was trimmed by 0 bases and V by 6 bases; bases with no gene match: 4. CDR3 sequence (DNA): TGTGCCAGCAGGTCAGGGGGCGACTCCTACGAGCAGTACTTC. Its protein product is CASRSGGDSYEQYF.